This T cell receptor beta chain was obtained from a study of blood T cells in healthy people across ages. The use of a sample-barcoded 5' primer and a J-beta primer mix characterized a second PCR of roughly 7 to 11 cycles. TCRdb processed the 5' RACE reads anew with MiXCR; each CDR3 protein has one entry. Found here are about 640,000 distinct CDR3 sequences, around three fifths of them singletons; the top ten hold over 30%. Donors were systemically healthy Caucasian individuals from Russia aged about 6 to 95 years. Germline V gene sequence: CDR1 DFQATT, CDR2 SNEGSKA (reference sequence). Trimming removed 5 bases from V and 0 bases from J, with 14 bases in between. The CDR3 sequence is 14 residues long.

The clonotype was recovered from a man aged 55 to 70 in good health. The specimen was blood. This sequence joins TRBV20-1 and TRBJ2-7; D possibly corresponds to TRBD1 (6 bases). The CDR3, as DNA: TGCAGTGCTCACTCAGACAGGAGCTCCTACGAGCAGTACTTC. It codes for CSAHSDRSSYEQYF.